The next 4 T cell receptor beta chains were all read from a single sample in a study of blood T cell repertoires in COVID-19 (dated by TCRdb to the early 2020s). The receptor library was made with the immunoSEQ multiplex PCR assay. TCRdb retrieved this table from immuneACCESS and kept in-frame rearrangements only. Not all clones are present; in checked studies, unresolved V genes account for under half, and no reason is known for the remainder. The sample yields 120,000 or so clones; approximately 71% were counted once. The top ten clonotypes cover over 2% of the sample. The sample comprised peripheral blood. These receptors were collected from a woman between 70 and 85 years old with acute or convalescent COVID-19.

This clone was detected once. V usage is TRBV5-4 and J usage is TRBJ2-3; D might be TRBD2 (7 bases). V lost 1 base to trimming and J lost 3 bases, with 15 bases between them. The CDR3 sequence is 16 residues long. Germline values: CDR1 SGHNT, CDR2 YYREEE (reference sequence). CDR3 amino acids: CASSLLRGGLTDTQYF. For the CDR3, the DNA is TGTGCCAGCAGCTTGTTGAGGGGGGGCCTGACAGATACGCAGTATTTT. Complete variable domain (other parts from reference TRBV5-4 and TRBJ2-3): ETGVTQSPTHLIKTRGQQVTLRCSSQSGHNTVSWYQQALGQGPQFIFQYYREEENGRGNFPPRFSGLQFPNYSSELNVNALELDDSALYLCASSLLRGGLTDTQYFGPGTRLTVL.

V usage is TRBV19 and J usage is TRBJ1-1; 8 positions match TRBD1. Germline trimming cut 5 bases from V and 4 bases from J; bases unmatched to any gene: 6. This CDR3 region has 14 residues. The germline CDR1 and CDR2 sequences are LNHDA and SQIVND (reference sequence). CDR3 in DNA: TGTGCCAGTAGTTTAGGACAGGGCCTCACTGAAGCTTTCTTT. As protein: CASSLGQGLTEAFF. Variable domain in full (rest from reference TRBV19 and TRBJ1-1): DGGITQSPKYLFRKEGQNVTLSCEQNLNHDAMYWYRQDPGQGLRLIYYSQIVNDFQKGDIAEGYSVSREKKESFPLTVTSAQKNPTAFYLCASSLGQGLTEAFFGQGTRLTVV.

The rearrangement joins TRBV6-5 to TRBJ2-7, with 7 nucleotides matching TRBD2. Germline-derived CDR1 and CDR2 are MNHEY and SVGAGI. The CDR3 is 15 amino acids. V shed 4 bases, J shed 7 bases, and the junction held 13 bases outside the gene matches. CDR3 sequence reads: CASSWDYRRGGEQYF. CDR3 nucleotides: TGTGCCAGCAGTTGGGACTATCGGCGGGGTGGGGAGCAGTACTTC.

The chain is built from TRBV9 and TRBJ2-5, with D hard to call. The CDR3 is 15 residues long. V lost 0 bases and J lost 5, with 14 bases in between. The germline gives CDR1 SGDLS, CDR2 YYNGEE. The CDR3 here is CASSVVPSNFETQYF. As DNA, the CDR3 is TGTGCCAGCAGCGTAGTGCCTAGTAACTTCGAGACCCAGTACTTC.